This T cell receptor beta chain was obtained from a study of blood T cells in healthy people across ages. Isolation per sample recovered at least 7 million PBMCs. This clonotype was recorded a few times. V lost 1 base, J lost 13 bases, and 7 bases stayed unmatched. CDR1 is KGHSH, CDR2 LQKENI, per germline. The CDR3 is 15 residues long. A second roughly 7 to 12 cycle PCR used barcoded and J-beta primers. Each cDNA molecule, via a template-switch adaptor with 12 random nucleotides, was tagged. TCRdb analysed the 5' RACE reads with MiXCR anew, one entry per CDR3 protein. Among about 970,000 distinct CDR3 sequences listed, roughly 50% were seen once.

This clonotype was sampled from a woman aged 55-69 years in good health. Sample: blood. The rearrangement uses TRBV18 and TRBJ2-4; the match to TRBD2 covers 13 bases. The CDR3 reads CASSPRTSGSGEQYF. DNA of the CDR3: TGTGCCAGCTCACCACGGACTAGCGGGAGTGGGGAGCAGTACTTC. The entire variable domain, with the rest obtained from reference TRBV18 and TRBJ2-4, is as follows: NAGVMQNPRHLVRRRGQEARLRCSPMKGHSHVYWYRQLPEEGLKFMVYLQKENIIDESGMPKERFSAEFPKEGPSILRIQQVVRGDSAAYFCASSPRTSGSGEQYFGAGTRLSVL.